The T cell receptor beta chain described here comes from a study of CD8+CD57+ T cells in acquired aplastic anemia. Looking at the study overall: An average of 3.2 ug of DNA was obtained from sorted CD4+ and CD8+ cells.

Template material for TCR beta VDJ and CDR3 profiling consisted of genomic DNA. TCRdb independently ran MiXCR on the reads; one entry per CDR3 protein. There are about 200,000 distinct CDR3 sequences in the sample; approximately 65% occur only once, and about 60% lies in the top ten. With respect to this clonotype: The target antigen is unknown.

Patients included in sequencing had previously demonstrated CD8+CD57+ cell expansion by flow cytometry. Study-wide results and limits: Patients and controls shared under 35 CD8+ CDR3 sequences, which appeared highly expressed in patients and within their immunodominant clones.

This receptor was taken from a human donor with aplastic anemia. Sequenced sample: sorted CD4+, CD8+, or CD8+CD57+ T cells (not recorded which) from PBMCs.

This chain's CDR3 is CASKEGATEAFF. In DNA, the CDR3 is TGTGCCAGTAAGGAGGGGGCCACTGAAGCTTTCTTT. V and J are TRBV19 and TRBJ1-1, with 7 bases that match TRBD1. Germline V gives CDR1 LNHDA, CDR2 SQIVND (reference sequence). V was pared by 7 bases and J by 4 bases, with 3 bases of the junction left unmatched. CDR3 length: 12 residues.